A selection of T cell receptor beta chains follows, all from one sample in a study of PD-1 blockade in classical Hodgkin lymphoma. Data came from immunoSEQ multiplex PCR; TCRdb stores just in-frame clones and leaves some out. The sample shows 40,000 to 55,000 clones, roughly 80% of them seen only once. Sequences were derived from peripheral blood mononuclear cells (PBMCs), sampled before the fourth cycle of nivolumab. The source of these receptors is a human donor with classical Hodgkin lymphoma. The CDR3 runs from the conserved cysteine through the conserved F or W. The order of the fields is D gene, V gene, J gene, clone size, CDR3 DNA, CDR3 protein. The D gene is left open where the match is weak. Some rows mark clone size as missing; the rest say once, few, many or name a class of expanded clone.

TRBD1,TRBV7-6,TRBJ2-6,.,TGTGCCAGCAGCAAAGGGGGCGGGGCCAACGTCCTGACTTTC,CASSKGGGANVLTF
TRBD2,TRBV27,TRBJ2-4,few,TGTGCCAGCAGACCCAGCCTAGCGGGGGAAAACATTCAGTACTTC,CASRPSLAGENIQYF
TRBD1,TRBV10-3,TRBJ1-1,many,TGTGCCATCAGTGAGCCAGGGGGCAACACTGAAGCTTTCTTT,CAISEPGGNTEAFF
TRBD1,TRBV6-5,TRBJ1-2,few,TGTGCCAGCAGTCGTAATCCAGGGGGTGTCTATGGCTACACCTTC,CASSRNPGGVYGYTF
.,TRBV4-3,TRBJ1-2,.,TGCGCCAGCAGCCAAGATCGGTTAGTGGCTGGCTACACCTTC,CASSQDRLVAGYTF
.,TRBV25-1,TRBJ1-5,.,TGTGCCAGCAGTGGCGGATGGGGGGGCGATGATCAGCCCCAGCATTTT,CASSGGWGGDDQPQHF
.,TRBV19,TRBJ2-1,.,TGTGCCAGTAGTCACGCAGTGTCCTACAATGAGCAGTTCTTC,CASSHAVSYNEQFF
.,TRBV10-2,TRBJ2-7,once,TGCGCCAGCATCCTTTCTAGCGACCCCTACGAGCAGTACTTC,CASILSSDPYEQYF
.,TRBV5-1,TRBJ1-4,.,TGCGCCAGCAGCTTGGGAACAGGGAGCAATGAAAAACTGTTTTTT,CASSLGTGSNEKLFF
.,TRBV29-1,TRBJ1-2,.,TGCAGCGTTCCGGGGGGCTTCTATGGCTACACCTTC,CSVPGGFYGYTF
.,TRBV18,TRBJ1-1,.,TGTGCCAGCTCTCAAAGGGCGGGGAACACTGAAGCTTTCTTT,CASSQRAGNTEAFF
.,TRBV6-5,TRBJ2-5,.,TGTGCCAGCAGTCCCCGAGGAGAACAAGAGACCCAGTACTTC,CASSPRGEQETQYF
.,TRBV7-7,TRBJ2-3,.,TGTGCTAGCAGCTTAGAGGGTAGCTCAGGAGATACGCAGTATTTT,CASSLEGSSGDTQYF
.,TRBV29-1,TRBJ1-1,.,TGCAGCGTTGGCAGGAACACTGAAGCTTTCTTT,CSVGRNTEAFF
.,TRBV18,TRBJ2-3,once,TGTGCCAGCTCACCACGGGGAGAATTCACAGATACGCAGTATTTT,CASSPRGEFTDTQYF
.,TRBV27,TRBJ1-2,.,TGTGCCAGCGGGTCGATGGGGCAGCTCAACTATGGCTACACCTTC,CASGSMGQLNYGYTF
.,TRBV9,TRBJ2-5,.,TGTGCCAGCAGCCCAAGGGGGGGCCCTGAGGAGACCCAGTACTTC,CASSPRGGPEETQYF
.,TRBV27,TRBJ2-3,few,TGTGCCAGCACAGACACAGATACGCAGTATTTT,CASTDTDTQYF
.,TRBV18,TRBJ2-7,.,TGTGCCAGCTCACGAACCACATTAGAGTTCGAGCAGTACTTC,CASSRTTLEFEQYF
.,TRBV19,TRBJ2-7,once,TGTGCCAGTAAAGGAGTCCCTGGGGCCTCCTACGAGCAGTACTTC,CASKGVPGASYEQYF
.,TRBV19,TRBJ1-5,.,TGTGCCAGTAGCACAACAGGGTTGGTCAATCAGCCCCAGCATTTT,CASSTTGLVNQPQHF
.,TRBV2,TRBJ2-7,.,TGTGCCAGCAGTGAGGGCTGGGCCTACGAGCAGTACTTC,CASSEGWAYEQYF
.,TRBV7-3,TRBJ2-3,.,TGTGCCAGCAGCTTAGCGGGGGCTAGCACAGATACGCAGTATTTT,CASSLAGASTDTQYF
.,TRBV5-4,TRBJ2-3,.,TGTGCCAGCAGCTGGGGGGAGTGGCGGGCCCCTAGCACAGATACGCAGTATTTT,CASSWGEWRAPSTDTQYF
.,TRBV6-1,TRBJ2-7,.,TGTGCCAGCAGTGAATTAAGGAGAGAGCAGTACTTC,CASSELRREQYF
.,TRBV6-6,TRBJ2-3,.,TGTGCCAGCAGTCCCGGGGATACGCAGTATTTT,CASSPGDTQYF
TRBD1,TRBV5-6,TRBJ2-3,.,TGTGCCAGCAGCCCTGACGTAGAGGGGGCCACAAATACGCAGTATTTT,CASSPDVEGATNTQYF
TRBD2,TRBV11-1,TRBJ2-2,.,TGTGCCAGCAGCTTTAGCGGGGGGGTCGACACCGGGGAGCTGTTTTTT,CASSFSGGVDTGELFF
.,TRBV15,TRBJ2-3,.,TGTGCCACCAGCAGAGATCTGGATAGCACAGATACGCAGTATTTT,CATSRDLDSTDTQYF
TRBD1,TRBV6-1,TRBJ2-1,.,TGTGCCAGCAGTGGGTGGACAGGGGTAGATGATGAGCAGTTCTTC,CASSGWTGVDDEQFF
.,TRBV27,TRBJ1-5,.,TGTGCCAGCAGTCCAGGGTACAATCAGCCCCAGCATTTT,CASSPGYNQPQHF
.,TRBV27,TRBJ2-7,.,TGTGCCAGCAGTTTATTTCCGGTGACAACCTACGAGCAGTACTTC,CASSLFPVTTYEQYF
TRBD2,TRBV6-5,TRBJ2-1,.,TGTGCCAGCAGTTACTCGGTTAGCGGGAGGTACAATGAGCAGTTCTTC,CASSYSVSGRYNEQFF
.,TRBV5-1,TRBJ2-7,.,TGCGCCAGCAGCCCACCGGACCGAAGCTCCTACGAGCAGTACTTC,CASSPPDRSSYEQYF
.,TRBV28,TRBJ2-2,.,TGTGCCGTTCAGTGGTACACCGGGGAGCTGTTTTTT,CAVQWYTGELFF
TRBD2,TRBV14,TRBJ2-7,.,TGTGCCAGCAGCCGTGGACTAGTCTACGAGCAGTACTTC,CASSRGLVYEQYF
.,TRBV27,TRBJ1-5,.,TGTGCCAGCTCCCTCCGGGGAGGGCTTTTGGGAAAAAGTCAGCCCCAGCATTTT,CASSLRGGLLGKSQPQHF
.,TRBV9,TRBJ1-1,.,TGTGCCAGCAGCGAAGGGGGGAACACTGAAGCTTTCTTT,CASSEGGNTEAFF
TRBD1,TRBV5-6,TRBJ2-2,.,TGTGCCAGCAGGTGGGGAGGACAGGGGGCGAGCGGGGAGCTGTTTTTT,CASRWGGQGASGELFF
TRBD2,TRBV11-2,TRBJ2-7,.,TGTGCCAGCAAACTAGCGGGGGTTAGAAGCGAGCAGTACTTC,CASKLAGVRSEQYF
.,TRBV7-2,TRBJ1-1,.,TGTGCCAGCAGCCAGGGACGGAACACTGAAGCTTTCTTT,CASSQGRNTEAFF
.,TRBV7-8,TRBJ2-7,.,TGTGCCAGCAGCCGCTCCCAGGGTGCGGGGGAGCAGTACTTC,CASSRSQGAGEQYF
.,TRBV6-5,TRBJ1-1,.,TGTGCCAGCAGTAACCGGGCCTCTACTTTCTTT,CASSNRASTFF
.,TRBV11-2,TRBJ2-3,.,TGTGCCAGCAGCTTAGACCCGGGACTCGACACAGATACGCAGTATTTT,CASSLDPGLDTDTQYF
.,TRBV28,TRBJ1-1,.,TGTGCCAGCAGTTTATCCGGGGACGCGGGTGAAGCTTTCTTT,CASSLSGDAGEAFF
.,TRBV9,TRBJ2-5,.,TGTGCCAGCAGCGTAGGGGGAGCTGGGGGAGGAGAGACCCAGTACTTC,CASSVGGAGGGETQYF
.,TRBV10-3,TRBJ1-5,.,TGTGCCATCAGTGAGTCGATCTGGAGCAATCAGCCCCAGCATTTT,CAISESIWSNQPQHF
.,TRBV30,TRBJ2-7,.,TGTGCCTGGAGTAGTTGGGGGGAATACGAGCAGTACTTC,CAWSSWGEYEQYF
.,TRBV11-2,TRBJ2-7,.,TGTGCCAGCAGCATAACCGGGACCCCGGCGGAGGAGCAGTACTTC,CASSITGTPAEEQYF
.,TRBV6-5,TRBJ1-3,.,TGTGCCAGCAGAGCGGACGGAAATTCTGGAAACACCATATATTTT,CASRADGNSGNTIYF
TRBD1,TRBV19,TRBJ2-1,.,TGTGCCAGTAGTGACAGGGGGCGGAATGAGCAGTTCTTC,CASSDRGRNEQFF
.,TRBV5-1,TRBJ1-2,.,TGCGCCAGCAGCTTGGCCTCGGGGCAGCCCTATGGCTACACCTTC,CASSLASGQPYGYTF
.,TRBV5-1,TRBJ1-1,.,TGCGCCAGCAGCTTGGATGGTCTAACCGCAGTCGAAGCTTTCTTT,CASSLDGLTAVEAFF
.,TRBV20-1,TRBJ2-1,.,TGCAGCCAAGGAAGGGCCCCTGAGCAGTTCTTC,CSQGRAPEQFF